Each of the 13 T cell receptor beta chains below was sequenced from the same sample in a study of identical twins (dated by TCRdb to 2015 to 2016). Receptor libraries were prepared by 5' RACE. TCRdb records Illumina HiSeq 2000 as the sequencer. TCRdb cleaned the public reads at Q25 with fastp, built clones with MiXCR and kept in-frame beta chains. Every CDR3 protein is listed once, alongside the most common genes and DNA of its rows. The sample yields some 460,000 distinct CDR3 sequences; about 14% were counted once. Of the sample, roughly 0.5% falls within the top ten clones. This sample was also put to use in a study of yellow fever vaccine responses in identical twins.

Sequencing was done on a sample of CD4+ T cells sorted from blood. These receptors all come from a woman aged 18 to 35 in good health.

This clonotype was observed at least ten times. The genes are TRBV6-5 and TRBJ1-2; a possible D gene is TRBD1 (6 bases). Germline V gene sequence: CDR1 MNHEY, CDR2 SVGAGI. The CDR3 has 13 residues. Trimming shortened V by 3 bases and J by 2 bases, and 7 bases separated the two germline ends. The CDR3 spells CASSYQGNYGYTF. The CDR3, as DNA: TGTGCCAGCAGTTATCAGGGGAACTATGGCTACACCTTC.

This chain links TRBV5-1 with TRBJ2-7; TRBD1 aligns across 7 bases. The V gene end was trimmed by 4 bases and the J gene end by 2 bases; junction bases not matched to a gene: 6. Germline V gene lookup returns CDR1 SGHRS and CDR2 YFSETQ. The CDR3 spans 14 residues. The CDR3 here is CASSEGDRPYEQYF. As DNA, the CDR3 is TGCGCCAGCAGCGAAGGGGACAGACCCTACGAGCAGTACTTC. The whole variable domain, remainder taken from reference TRBV5-1 and TRBJ2-7, is KAGVTQTPRYLIKTRGQQVTLSCSPISGHRSVSWYQQTPGQGLQFLFEYFSETQRNKGNFPGRFSGRQFSNSRSEMNVSTLELGDSALYLCASSEGDRPYEQYFGPGTRLTVT.

This clonotype was seen a few times. V is TRBV3-1 and J is TRBJ2-3; D remains unclear. The CDR3 totals 16 residues. Germline values: CDR1 LGHDT, CDR2 YNNKEL (reference sequence). Trimming cost V 1 base and J 0 bases, with 11 bases left between them. The CDR3 DNA reads as TGTGCCAGCAGCCAAGTTCGGGCAGCTAGCACAGATACGCAGTATTTT. As protein: CASSQVRAASTDTQYF.

The count of this clonotype is one. The rearrangement links TRBV30 to TRBJ2-7; perhaps TRBD1 as D (6 bases). V was trimmed by 5 bases and J by 8 bases, leaving 16 bases between them. The CDR3 length is 12 residues. Per the germline V gene, CDR1 is GTSNPN and CDR2 is SVGIG (reference sequence). CDR3 residues: CAWSSTGSQQYF. As DNA, the CDR3 is TGTGCCTGGTCCTCCACAGGGTCGCAGCAGTACTTC.

V and J are TRBV7-9 and TRBJ2-7, with 9 bases matching TRBD2. This CDR3 is 14 amino acids long. Looked up from germline, CDR1 is SEHNR and CDR2 is FQNEAQ (reference sequence). The V segment lost 5 bases and the J segment 3 bases; nucleotides outside the gene matches: 5. CDR3 in DNA: TGTGCCAGCAGCGCTTCTAGCGGGGTCTACGAGCAGTACTTC. Amino acids: CASSASSGVYEQYF.

The rearrangement uses TRBV5-1 and TRBJ1-1, with D possibly being TRBD1 (5 bases). This CDR3 region has 14 residues. The V end lost 3 bases, the J end lost 2 bases, and 11 bases lay between the germline ends. Germline lookup yields CDR1 SGHRS and CDR2 YFSETQ. The CDR3 protein is CASSWAQGNTEAFF. The CDR3 DNA follows: TGCGCCAGCAGCTGGGCCCAGGGTAACACTGAAGCTTTCTTT.

This clonotype was observed a handful of times. The CDR3 sequence: CASRPIGTFNEQFF. CDR3 nucleotides: TGTGCCAGCAGACCTATCGGGACTTTCAATGAGCAGTTCTTC. The chain employs TRBV6-1 and TRBJ2-1, with a possible D match to TRBD2 (6 bases). This CDR3 has 14 amino acids. Trimming left V 6 bases short and J 6 bases short, with 15 bases between. In germline, CDR1 is MNHNS, CDR2 SASEGT.

Worth noting for this clonotype: At one end, the junction sequence differs from germline, possibly due to a read error. The V gene is TRBV20-1, the J gene TRBJ2-1; 7 nucleotides agree with TRBD2. The CDR3 consists of 14 residues. The germline CDR1 and CDR2 sequences are DFQATT and SNEGSKA (reference sequence). The chain's CDR3 is CSARVSGFYNEQFF. CDR3 DNA sequence: TGCAGTGCGAGAGTTAGCGGGTTCTACAATGAGCAGTTCTTC.

The chain carries TRBV7-9 and TRBJ1-1, with D uncertain. In germline, CDR1 is SEHNR, CDR2 FQNEAQ (reference sequence). V shed 5 bases and J shed 7 bases, with 11 bases lying between them. The CDR3 spans 12 residues. The CDR3 protein is CASSPGTSEAFF. In DNA form, the CDR3 reads TGTGCCAGCAGCCCAGGAACAAGTGAAGCTTTCTTT.

This rearrangement joins TRBV6-4 to TRBJ2-5, with 8 nucleotides matching TRBD1. This CDR3 region has 14 residues. Germline lookup yields CDR1 MRHNA and CDR2 SNTAGT. Unmatched junction bases numbered 7, after V lost 5 bases and J lost 5 bases. The CDR3 is CASSPQGAGETQYF. The DNA of the CDR3 is TGTGCCAGCAGTCCCCAGGGGGCTGGGGAGACCCAGTACTTC.

The chain uses TRBV5-1 and TRBJ2-7; D is uncertain. The CDR3 sequence is 13 residues long. In germline, CDR1 is SGHRS, CDR2 YFSETQ. V was trimmed by 0 bases and J by 5 bases, leaving 9 bases between them. The CDR3 sequence: CASSLEPGHEQYF. As DNA, the CDR3 is TGCGCCAGCAGCTTGGAACCGGGCCACGAGCAGTACTTC.

V usage is TRBV12-3 or TRBV12-4 and J usage is TRBJ2-4, with 7 bases aligning to TRBD2. The CDR3 covers 17 residues. Unmatched junction bases numbered 9, after V lost 4 bases and J lost 0 bases. CDR3 nucleotide sequence: TGTGCCAGCAGTTCAATCTTGGGGGGGATAGCCAAAAACATTCAGTACTTC. Amino acids: CASSSILGGIAKNIQYF.

This clonotype was found a few times. The CDR3 DNA is TGTGCCAGCAGTTTATACGGCTATTATGGCTACACCTTC. Protein product: CASSLYGYYGYTF. This sequence joins TRBV28 and TRBJ1-2; D gene unclear. CDR3 length: 13 residues. With 1 base removed from V and 5 bases from J, the gap between germline ends came to 8 bases. Per the germline V gene, CDR1 is MDHEN and CDR2 is SYDVKM.